This T cell receptor beta chain was found in a study of OX40 agonist ivuxolimab in advanced cancers. The CDR3 is made up of 16 amino acids. CDR1 is MDHEN, CDR2 SYDVKM, per germline. The ends lost 7 bases at V and 4 bases at J; junction bases unmatched: 11. Findings and caveats of the study: The CD4+ and CD8+ T cells in the blood had expanded clonally by week 6 at 0.1 to 3.0 mg/kg. Low normalized clonal expansion also occurred in some nonresponding patients.

Clones were read by immunoSEQ multiplex PCR, and TCRdb kept only the in-frame ones, dropping some. Of tens of thousands of clones listed, 82% are singletons. This clone was seen only a few times. Its cognate antigen is unknown. The material sequenced was CD4+ or CD8+ T cells sorted from blood, taken in a trial of the OX40 agonist ivuxolimab. The chain couples TRBV28 to TRBJ1-5; 9 positions match TRBD1. This sequence originates from an adult with an advanced solid tumor such as melanoma, head and neck, liver or kidney cancer. CDR3 amino acids: CASIVSGTGNNQPQHF. CDR3 nucleotide sequence: TGTGCCAGCATTGTCTCCGGGACAGGGAATAATCAGCCCCAGCATTTT.